These 22 T cell receptor beta chains share one sample of origin, sequenced in a study of shared clonotypes between healthy human individuals (dated by TCRdb to the early 2020s). CD8 naive samples were CD45RO-negative cells positively selected for CCR7, giving a CD45RA+CCR7+ population that excluded TemRA cells. To prepare the library, the immunoSEQ multiplex PCR assay was applied. Imported from immuneACCESS, the table was reduced by TCRdb to in-frame sequences with V and J called. These copies leave out some clones; in studies compared against another copy, an unresolved V gene accounts for under half, and the cause of the remainder is not known. In all, the sample holds under 2,000,000 clones, and over 85% of those were seen once. 0.95% to 1.5% of the sample goes to the ten largest clones. Sample: naive CD8+ T cells sorted from blood. Explained via the paper, the cell subset or site label denotes: CD45RA+CCR7+. These receptors were obtained from a man younger than 35 in good health.

The chain links TRBV2 to TRBJ2-1; 7 bases fit TRBD2. The CDR3 has 14 amino acids. Germline V lookup: CDR1 SNHLY, CDR2 FYNNEI. With 4 bases clipped from V and 10 bases from J, the junction kept 10 bases outside the gene matches. In DNA, the CDR3 is TGTGCCAGCAGTGTTGGGCGGGAGATTTACGAGCAGTTCTTC. Translation gives CASSVGREIYEQFF.

In DNA, the CDR3 is TGTGCCAGCAGCACCAGGACAGGGGGCGGCGAGACCCAGTACTTC. Amino acid sequence: CASSTRTGGGETQYF. The chain links TRBV21-1 to TRBJ2-5; the table assigns TRBD1, which was not confirmed against the DNA. TRBV21-1 is flagged as a pseudogene. CDR3 size: 15 residues.

About this clone: The sample has other DNA sequences that encode this CDR3 too. This rearrangement joins TRBV11-2 to TRBJ2-7; no clear D gene. Per the germline V gene, CDR1 is SGHAT and CDR2 is FQNNGV. The ends were cut back, 1 base at V and 3 bases at J, with 7 bases in the middle. The CDR3 length is 13 residues. CDR3: CASSLGGSYEQYF. The CDR3 bases are TGTGCCAGCAGCTTAGGAGGCAGCTACGAGCAGTACTTC.

The chain is built from TRBV10-3 and TRBJ2-1; 9 nucleotides line up with TRBD2. The CDR3 consists of 14 residues. Germline CDR1 is ENHRY and CDR2 is SYGVKD. V trimming: 10 bases; J trimming: 0 bases; junction bases outside the gene matches: 4. In nucleotides, the CDR3 is TGTGCCACACTTAGCGGGGGCTCCTACAATGAGCAGTTCTTC. It encodes CATLSGGSYNEQFF.

V gene TRBV19 combines with J gene TRBJ2-1, with 7 nucleotides matching TRBD1. The ends lost 3 bases at V and 7 bases at J; junction bases unmatched: 6. Germline-derived CDR1 and CDR2 are LNHDA and SQIVND (reference sequence). The CDR3 extends over 14 amino acids. CDR3 DNA sequence: TGTGCCAGTAGTATCCGAACAGGGGAAAATGAGCAGTTCTTC. Translated, it gives CASSIRTGENEQFF.

Note on this clone: Other DNA variants within this sample encode the same CDR3. CDR3 loop: CASSLWAQETQYF. The CDR3 DNA reads as TGTGCCAGCAGCTTGTGGGCCCAAGAGACCCAGTACTTC. V is TRBV7-2 and J is TRBJ2-5; no clear D. The CDR3 spans 13 residues. With 3 bases removed from V and 1 base from J, the gap between germline ends came to 6 bases. CDR1 is SGHTA, CDR2 FQGNSA, per germline.

The V call is TRBV14, the J call TRBJ1-2; 9 positions match TRBD1. Germline CDR1 is SGHDN and CDR2 is FVKESK. The CDR3 is 15 residues long. The V gene end was trimmed by 0 bases and the J gene end by 7 bases; junction bases not matched to a gene: 6. CDR3 nucleotides: TGTGCCAGCAGCCAAGACAGGACAGGGGCCAGTGGCTACACCTTC. Translating gives CASSQDRTGASGYTF.

This sequence joins TRBV15 and TRBJ2-1; 11 bases align to TRBD2. V lost 0 bases and J lost 4; bases outside the gene matches: 8. CDR3 size: 18 residues. Germline loops: CDR1 LNHNV, CDR2 YYDKDF (reference sequence). In nucleotides, the CDR3 is TGTGCCACCAGCAGAGAAACTAGCGGGGGAGATTTATACAATGAGCAGTTCTTC. Its translation is CATSRETSGGDLYNEQFF.

The table lists this clone with a count of one. In the same sample, other DNA sequences code for this CDR3. V gene TRBV4-3 combines with J gene TRBJ1-3, with D unresolved. Trimming took off 0 bases at V and 0 bases at J, with 9 bases between the two ends. Germline V gene sequence: CDR1 LGHNA, CDR2 YSLEER. This CDR3 spans 16 amino acids. The CDR3 region has the DNA TGCGCCAGCAGCCAAGATTTAAATTCCTCTGGAAACACCATATATTTT. It specifies CASSQDLNSSGNTIYF.

V gene TRBV19 combines with J gene TRBJ2-3; D call uncertain. With 0 bases removed from V and 4 bases from J, the gap between germline ends came to 8 bases. Germline V CDR1 and CDR2: LNHDA, SQIVND (reference sequence). The CDR3 totals 14 residues. The CDR3 protein is CASSIDWGADTQYF. The CDR3 nucleotides read TGTGCCAGTAGTATAGATTGGGGTGCAGATACGCAGTATTTT.

The CDR3 DNA is TGTGCCAGCAGTTACTCACAGGGGACGGGAGAGACCCAGTACTTC. Protein product: CASSYSQGTGETQYF. V gene TRBV6-5 combines with J gene TRBJ2-5, with TRBD1 identical over 7 bases. V lost 0 bases and J lost 4; bases outside the gene matches: 5. The CDR3 is 15 residues long. CDR1 and CDR2 (germline): MNHEY, SVGAGI.

This chain links TRBV4-1 with TRBJ1-1; unclear D gene. Trimming took 10 bases from V and 1 from J, leaving 7 bases between them. The germline CDR1 and CDR2 sequences are MGHRA and YSYEKL. This CDR3 contains 11 residues. CDR3 DNA sequence: TGCGCCACCCGGGAGAACACTGAAGCTTTCTTT. The encoded protein is CATRENTEAFF.

The chain uses TRBV27 and TRBJ1-1; 8 bases are a match to TRBD1. Germline V gives CDR1 MNHEY, CDR2 SMNVEV (reference sequence). The CDR3 is 15 residues long. Trimming at V came to 5 bases and at J to 0 bases, leaving 5 bases not matched to a gene. The CDR3 region is CASSLGTGLNTEAFF. The CDR3 DNA reads TGTGCCAGCAGTCTCGGGACAGGACTGAACACTGAAGCTTTCTTT.

Remarks on this clone: Additional DNA sequences in this sample encode the identical CDR3. The chain employs TRBV25-1 and TRBJ1-1; D is undetermined. With 1 base removed from V and 3 bases from J, the gap between germline ends came to 3 bases. Germline lookup yields CDR1 MGHDK and CDR2 SYGVNS. The CDR3 covers 12 residues. CDR3 nucleotide sequence: TGTGCCAGCAGTGAATTGGACACTGAAGCTTTCTTT. This encodes CASSELDTEAFF.

In regard to this clone: Within the sample, other DNA sequences also encode this same CDR3. This chain connects TRBV5-4 to TRBJ1-1, with 7 bases that match TRBD1. The CDR3 consists of 13 residues. Trimming took 0 bases from V and 4 from J; bases not matched to a gene: 0. Germline V gene sequence: CDR1 SGHNT, CDR2 YYREEE (reference sequence). CDR3 protein: CASSLDRGTEAFF. The CDR3, as DNA: TGTGCCAGCAGCTTGGACAGGGGCACTGAAGCTTTCTTT.

The chain carries TRBV27 and TRBJ2-7; 9 positions match TRBD1. Germline-derived CDR1 and CDR2 are MNHEY and SMNVEV (reference sequence). The CDR3 loop spans 19 amino acids. V lost 3 bases to trimming and J lost 2 bases; unmatched junction nucleotides: 17. The CDR3 coding sequence is TGTGCCAGCAGTTTTAGTGTTGGGGACAGGGTCCCTTTGACCTACGAGCAGTACTTC. This gives the protein CASSFSVGDRVPLTYEQYF.

The CDR3 bases are TGCGCCAGCAGCTTGGCCGCACTAGGGACAGGACTCTACGAGCAGTACTTC. This sequence encodes CASSLAALGTGLYEQYF. This rearrangement joins TRBV5-1 to TRBJ2-7, with 8 bases identical to TRBD1. Germline CDR1 SGHRS, CDR2 YFSETQ. Trimming at V came to 0 bases and at J to 3 bases, leaving 11 bases not matched to a gene. The CDR3 length is 17 residues.

The chain carries TRBV4-1 and TRBJ2-7; D assignment may be TRBD1 or TRBD2 (5 bases each). This CDR3 contains 17 residues. V was clipped by 1 base and J by 0 bases, with 16 bases between them. CDR1 MGHRA and CDR2 YSYEKL come from the germline V gene. This CDR3 reads CASSQAPGTPHSYEQYF. The CDR3 coding sequence is TGCGCCAGCAGCCAAGCCCCTGGGACCCCGCACTCCTACGAGCAGTACTTC.

The chain uses TRBV7-2 and TRBJ2-4; 7 bases fit TRBD1. Trimming removed 5 bases from V and 1 base from J; junction bases left unmatched: 14. This CDR3 contains 18 residues. Germline loops: CDR1 SGHTA, CDR2 FQGNSA. The CDR3 nucleotides read TGTGCCAGCAGCAAGAGTGGTACAGGGGAGACGGCCAAAAACATTCAGTACTTC. Its translation: CASSKSGTGETAKNIQYF. The variable domain in full, with the rest retrieved from reference TRBV7-2 and TRBJ2-4, is GAGVSQSPSNKVTEKGKDVELRCDPISGHTALYWYRQSLGQGLEFLIYFQGNSAPDKSGLPSDRFSAERTGGSVSTLTIQRTQQEDSAVYLCASSKSGTGETAKNIQYFGAGTRLSVL.

The rearrangement uses TRBV7-9 and TRBJ2-7; TRBD2 is a possible D gene (6 bases). Trimming stripped 4 bases from V and 6 bases from J, with 10 bases between. CDR3 length: 12 residues. Germline CDR1 and CDR2: SEHNR and FQNEAQ (reference sequence). The DNA for the CDR3 is TGTGCCAGCAGCTCAACGGAGGGCGAGCAGTACTTC. It specifies CASSSTEGEQYF.

This sequence joins TRBV27 and TRBJ1-1; no clear D gene. Germline CDR1 and CDR2: MNHEY and SMNVEV (reference sequence). This CDR3 spans 12 amino acids. The V gene lost 7 bases and the J gene lost 1 base, with 7 bases spanning the gap. The CDR3 nucleotides read TGTGCCAGCATGGCGGGGAACACTGAAGCTTTCTTT. It yields the protein CASMAGNTEAFF.

V gene TRBV28 combines with J gene TRBJ2-3; TRBD2 matches at 10 bases. The V and J ends lost 6 bases and 2 bases, in that order; junction bases with no gene match: 8. The CDR3 is 16 residues long. CDR1 MDHEN and CDR2 SYDVKM come from the germline V gene. CDR3 protein: CASRTRLAGVTDTQYF. Written as DNA, the CDR3 is TGTGCCAGCAGAACGAGGCTAGCGGGGGTCACAGATACGCAGTATTTT.